The 29 T cell receptor beta chains below all came from one sample that was sequenced in a study of T cell repertoires in cytomegalovirus infection (dated by TCRdb to about 2019). The sample was run on an Illumina HiSeq 1500. TCRdb cleaned the public reads at Q25 with fastp, built clones with MiXCR and kept in-frame beta chains. Rows merge per CDR3 protein into single entries with the most common DNA and genes. The sample has fewer than 650,000 distinct CDR3 sequences on record, around 40% of them singletons. The top ten clonotypes cover 48% of the sample. According to the study, the label for this sample's treatment or condition signals: in vitro stimulation with specific CMV peptide epitopes to enrich CMV-specific T cells. No antigen has been identified for these receptors. The sample in question was cultured PBMCs, obtained from culture after CMV antigen stimulation. The receptor source for this set is a human donor in good health (CMV status not recorded). Some clones in this sample may be carry-over from other donors' samples.

The chain recombines TRBV12-3 or TRBV12-4 with TRBJ1-5; 7 nucleotides line up with TRBD1. V trimming: 5 bases; J trimming: 14 bases; junction bases outside the gene matches: 9. The CDR3 has 12 residues. The CDR3 DNA follows: TGTGCCAGCAGTCTAGGGACAGCCTTGAAGCATTTT. This codes for CASSLGTALKHF.

V usage is TRBV12-3 or TRBV12-4 and J usage is TRBJ2-3, with 8 bases that match TRBD2. This CDR3 has 17 amino acids. Trimming at V came to 2 bases and at J to 2 bases, leaving 9 bases not matched to a gene. The CDR3 DNA reads TGTGCCAGCAGTTTATGGGCCAGCGGGAGTGACACAGATACGCAGTATTTT. The encoded protein is CASSLWASGSDTDTQYF.

This clonotype was found once. The rearrangement links TRBV5-1 to TRBJ1-1, with D unresolved. Trimming took off 1 base at V and 1 base at J, with 5 bases between the two ends. The CDR3 has 13 amino acids. The germline V gene has CDR1 SGHRS and CDR2 YFSETQ. CDR3 region: CASSLISNTEAFF. CDR3 bases: TGCGCCAGCAGCTTGATTTCGAACACTGAAGCTTTCTTT.

This chain joins TRBV20-1 and TRBJ1-5, with D perhaps matching TRBD1 (6 bases). This CDR3 has 15 amino acids. The V end lost 0 bases, the J end lost 3 bases, and 12 bases lay between the germline ends. Germline values: CDR1 DFQATT, CDR2 SNEGSKA (reference sequence). DNA of the CDR3: TGCAGTGCTAGAGACGCGGGGGGGGCCAATCAGCCCCAGCATTTT. This translates into CSARDAGGANQPQHF.

The gene calls are TRBV20-1 and TRBJ2-5, with D hard to call. CDR1 is DFQATT, CDR2 SNEGSKA, per germline (reference sequence). This CDR3 spans 11 amino acids. The ends were cut back, 7 bases at V and 4 bases at J, with 10 bases in the middle. The CDR3 protein is CSGLVGETQYF. In nucleotides, the CDR3 is TGCAGTGGCTTAGTAGGAGAGACCCAGTACTTC.

This clonotype was found many times. The genes are TRBV7-8 and TRBJ1-4; 7 bases align to TRBD1. V shed 5 bases, J shed 7 bases, and the junction held 4 bases outside the gene matches. Germline-derived CDR1 and CDR2 are SGHVS and FQNEAQ. The CDR3 is made up of 13 amino acids. The CDR3 bases are TGTGCCAGCAGCAAGGGGGCTTTTGAAAAACTGTTTTTT. Its translation is CASSKGAFEKLFF.

The chain combines TRBV6-5 with TRBJ1-1; TRBD1 aligns across 7 bases. The CDR3 extends over 12 amino acids. Germline CDR1 reads MNHEY; CDR2 reads SVGAGI. The trim removed 4 bases at V and 8 bases at J, leaving 4 bases unmatched. CDR3 amino acids: CASSSWDSEAFF. The CDR3 DNA follows: TGTGCCAGCAGTTCTTGGGACAGCGAAGCTTTCTTT.

CDR3 nucleotide sequence: TGTGCCAGCAGCGTCGGGAGTCAGGCTACGAATGAGCAGTACTTC. It encodes CASSVGSQATNEQYF. The chain joins TRBV7-2 to TRBJ2-7; tentative D call: TRBD2 (6 bases). Trimming pared 5 bases from V and 7 bases from J, leaving 21 bases between. Germline V gives CDR1 SGHTA, CDR2 FQGNSA. This CDR3 spans 15 amino acids.

V and J are TRBV7-8 and TRBJ2-1, with 11 bases matching TRBD2. CDR3 size: 16 residues. Losses at the gene ends were 2 bases for V and 8 bases for J; bases not matched to a gene: 8. Germline values: CDR1 SGHVS, CDR2 FQNEAQ. CDR3 residues: CASSLSQGLAVDEQFF. The CDR3 bases are TGTGCCAGCAGCTTATCTCAGGGACTAGCGGTGGATGAGCAGTTCTTC. Using reference TRBV7-8 and TRBJ2-1 for the parts outside the CDR3, the full variable domain is GAGVSQSPRYKVAKRGQDVALRCDPISGHVSLFWYQQALGQGPEFLTYFQNEAQLDKSGLPSDRFFAERPEGSVSTLKIQRTQQEDSAVYLCASSLSQGLAVDEQFFGPGTRLTVL.

In its sample, this clonotype was seen a few times. The CDR3 bases are TGTGCCAGCAGTCTCAGCGGGAGGGTGTTCTACGAGCAGTACTTC. Translation gives CASSLSGRVFYEQYF. The gene calls are TRBV7-2 and TRBJ2-7; 10 bases are shared with TRBD2. The CDR3 length is 15 residues. Trimming took 6 bases from V and 3 from J; bases not matched to a gene: 8. Germline loops: CDR1 SGHTA, CDR2 FQGNSA. The full variable domain, in which reference TRBV7-2 and TRBJ2-7 provide the parts outside the CDR3, is GAGVSQSPSNKVTEKGKDVELRCDPISGHTALYWYRQSLGQGLEFLIYFQGNSAPDKSGLPSDRFSAERTGGSVSTLTIQRTQQEDSAVYLCASSLSGRVFYEQYFGPGTRLTVT.

The chain employs TRBV20-1 and TRBJ2-3, with D possibly TRBD2 on 6 matching bases. Germline lookup yields CDR1 DFQATT and CDR2 SNEGSKA (reference sequence). CDR3 length equals 13 residues. V was trimmed by 6 bases and J by 1 base, leaving 11 bases between them. This CDR3 reads CSAIGEGTDTQYF. The CDR3 DNA follows: TGCAGTGCAATAGGGGAGGGCACAGATACGCAGTATTTT.

The table lists this clonotype with a few counts. The genes are TRBV6-2 or TRBV6-3 and TRBJ1-2; D call uncertain. Germline CDR1 reads MNHEY; CDR2 reads SVGEGT. With 7 bases removed from V and 7 bases from J, the gap between germline ends came to 10 bases. The CDR3 runs 11 residues. The CDR3, as DNA: TGTGCCAGCAATGGGGAGTCTGGCTACACCTTC. Translating it yields CASNGESGYTF.

The chain combines TRBV20-1 with TRBJ2-5; 10 nucleotides match TRBD2. The CDR3 consists of 16 residues. J lost 4 bases, V lost 3 bases, and 11 bases had no gene match. Germline V gives CDR1 DFQATT, CDR2 SNEGSKA (reference sequence). The CDR3 protein is CSASSPSGGVTETQYF. The CDR3 DNA follows: TGCAGTGCTAGTAGCCCCAGCGGGGGGGTAACAGAGACCCAGTACTTC.

A few counts support this clonotype. The J gene is TRBJ2-5, the V gene TRBV6-5; a weak D match, TRBD1 (6 bases). The V end was cut by 0 bases, the J end by 11 bases, with 13 bases between. Germline V gene sequence: CDR1 MNHEY, CDR2 SVGAGI. The CDR3 length is 13 residues. DNA for the CDR3: TGTGCCAGCAGTTACTCGAAGGGGGTCAAGCAGTACTTC. Translating gives CASSYSKGVKQYF.

This chain links TRBV20-1 with TRBJ2-1; a possible D gene is TRBD2 (6 bases). Looked up from germline, CDR1 is DFQATT and CDR2 is SNEGSKA (reference sequence). The V end lost 5 bases, the J end lost 7 bases, and 21 bases lay between the germline ends. The CDR3 runs to 15 residues. The CDR3 region is CSAPRAGTGPNEQFF. The CDR3 nucleotides read TGCAGTGCTCCACGAGCGGGTACCGGCCCTAATGAGCAGTTCTTC.

In its sample, this clonotype was seen once. The chain uses TRBV6-1 and TRBJ1-5; tentatively, D is TRBD1 (6 bases). Trimming pared 5 bases from V and 7 bases from J, leaving 12 bases between. The CDR3 has 13 amino acids. Per germline, CDR1 MNHNS and CDR2 SASEGT. CDR3 residues: CASSYTRGQPQHF. DNA for the CDR3: TGTGCCAGCAGTTATACCAGGGGCCAGCCCCAGCATTTT.

This clonotype was observed a handful of times. The CDR3: CSAHAAGQGNEKLFF. In nucleotides, the CDR3 is TGCAGTGCACACGCCGCGGGACAGGGGAATGAAAAACTGTTTTTT. This chain connects TRBV20-1 to TRBJ1-4, with TRBD1 matching over 10 bases. The CDR3 contains 15 residues. Germline loops: CDR1 DFQATT, CDR2 SNEGSKA (reference sequence). V was pared by 6 bases and J by 5 bases, with 9 bases of the junction left unmatched.

This clonotype showed up just a few times. The chain uses TRBV12-3 or TRBV12-4 and TRBJ2-6; tentative D call: TRBD2 (6 bases). CDR3 length: 18 amino acids. Trimming pared 7 bases from V and 1 base from J, leaving 20 bases between. This CDR3 is CASNLRRGGGSGANVLTF. The CDR3 bases are TGTGCCAGCAATCTCCGACGGGGAGGTGGGTCTGGGGCCAACGTCCTGACTTTC.

The chain couples TRBV6-2 or TRBV6-3 to TRBJ2-7; TRBD2 agrees at 10 bases. Germline CDR1 and CDR2: MNHEY and SVGEGT. This CDR3 has 14 amino acids. After removal of 2 bases from V and 5 bases from J, the junction contained 3 bases not matched to a gene. Here the CDR3 reads CASSYLAGVDEQYF. In DNA form, the CDR3 reads TGTGCCAGCAGTTACCTAGCGGGAGTCGACGAGCAGTACTTC.

The chain is built from TRBV20-1 and TRBJ2-3; no firm D call. Germline assignment: CDR1 DFQATT and CDR2 SNEGSKA (reference sequence). Trimming removed 3 bases at V and 0 bases at J, with 7 bases between. The CDR3 has 13 residues. The CDR3 sequence: CSASRSSTDTQYF. The CDR3 DNA follows: TGCAGTGCTAGCCGCTCTAGCACAGATACGCAGTATTTT.

This clonotype was counted between two and nine times. The V and J genes are TRBV7-9 and TRBJ1-4; D is ambiguous. Germline V gene sequence: CDR1 SEHNR, CDR2 FQNEAQ (reference sequence). V gave up 5 bases and J gave up 7 bases, with 14 bases separating them. The CDR3 length is 14 residues. CDR3 sequence reads: CASSTRQRGEKLFF. In nucleotides, the CDR3 is TGTGCCAGCAGCACAAGACAACGGGGTGAAAAACTGTTTTTT.

The V gene is TRBV20-1, the J gene TRBJ1-2, with D tentatively TRBD1 (5 bases). Germline lookup yields CDR1 DFQATT and CDR2 SNEGSKA (reference sequence). The CDR3 covers 14 residues. Trimming shortened V by 0 bases and J by 7 bases, and 15 bases separated the two germline ends. This chain's CDR3 is CSARDRSGTPGYTF. Here the CDR3 DNA reads TGCAGTGCTAGAGATAGGTCAGGGACCCCTGGCTACACCTTC.

The chain joins TRBV30 to TRBJ2-5, with TRBD2 matching over 9 bases. Losses at the gene ends were 1 base for V and 5 bases for J; bases not matched to a gene: 11. From germline, CDR1 is GTSNPN and CDR2 SVGIG (reference sequence). This CDR3 has 16 amino acids. The CDR3 loop is CAWSETVAGVVETQYF. The CDR3 nucleotides are TGTGCCTGGAGTGAAACGGTAGCGGGAGTTGTTGAGACCCAGTACTTC.

The chain uses TRBV7-2 and TRBJ2-1; the D is unclear. V lost 5 bases and J 5 bases, leaving 7 bases between the germline ends. Per germline, CDR1 SGHTA and CDR2 FQGNSA. The CDR3 runs to 12 residues. The CDR3 DNA sequence: TGTGCCAGCAGCATACATGACAATGAGCAGTTCTTC. Translated, it gives CASSIHDNEQFF.

This clonotype occurred a few times. The genes are TRBV6-1 and TRBJ1-4, with 8 bases fitting TRBD1. Looked up from germline, CDR1 is MNHNS and CDR2 is SASEGT. The J segment lost 7 bases and the V segment lost 6 bases, leaving 7 bases of the junction unmatched. The length of the CDR3 is 14 residues. The CDR3 here is CASRSGQVPEKLFF. The CDR3 DNA sequence: TGTGCCAGCAGATCGGGACAGGTCCCTGAAAAACTGTTTTTT.

This clonotype was recorded a few times. V usage is TRBV7-9 and J usage is TRBJ1-6; perhaps TRBD1 as D (5 bases). Trimming removed 2 bases at V and 10 bases at J, with 15 bases between. CDR1 SEHNR and CDR2 FQNEAQ come from the germline V gene (reference sequence). There are 15 residues in the CDR3. CDR3 DNA: TGTGCCAGCAGCTTAACAAGGGACGTTGGATCACCCCTCCACTTT. Translation: CASSLTRDVGSPLHF.

V is TRBV5-1 and J is TRBJ2-5; no reliable D call. The CDR3 spans 13 residues. Trimming left V 3 bases short and J 5 bases short, with 11 bases between. Germline lookup yields CDR1 SGHRS and CDR2 YFSETQ. CDR3 coding DNA: TGCGCCAGCAGCTGGGAACCGATGGAGACCCAGTACTTC. This translates into CASSWEPMETQYF.

This clonotype was seen a few times. The chain employs TRBV5-1 and TRBJ2-1; D remains ambiguous. The germline CDR1 and CDR2 sequences are SGHRS and YFSETQ. The ends were cut back, 2 bases at V and 10 bases at J, with 13 bases in the middle. The CDR3 has 13 residues. The CDR3 protein is CASSFDASGEQFF. The CDR3 DNA reads TGCGCCAGCAGCTTCGATGCGTCCGGGGAGCAGTTCTTC.

This clonotype was recorded at least ten times. V is TRBV28 and J is TRBJ1-1; a weak D match, TRBD1 (6 bases). This CDR3 is 14 amino acids long. V was trimmed by 8 bases and J by 3 bases, leaving 16 bases between them. Germline V lookup: CDR1 MDHEN, CDR2 SYDVKM. In DNA, the CDR3 is TGTGCCAGCGAAGTTTGGGGGCAGTACACTGAAGCTTTCTTT. Its protein is CASEVWGQYTEAFF.